This TCR beta chain was captured in a study of OX40 agonist ivuxolimab in advanced cancers. General study points: Expanded clones were, on average, more numerous in CD8+ T cells than in CD4+.

Clones were sequenced by immunoSEQ multiplex PCR, and TCRdb holds only the in-frame ones, with some missing. Found here are just under 85,000 clones, less than 90% of them singletons; the top ten hold roughly 0.8%. With regard to this clone: What it binds is not known.

A history of autoimmune disease or systemic immunosuppression excluded patients. The receptor comes from an adult with an advanced solid tumor such as melanoma, head and neck, liver or kidney cancer. Sequencing used CD4+ or CD8+ T cells sorted from blood, obtained in a trial of the OX40 agonist ivuxolimab.

The CDR3 nucleotides are TGCGCCAGCAGCCAAGGATTCCTACAGAGAGACTCTGGAAACACCATATATTTT. Amino acid sequence: CASSQGFLQRDSGNTIYF. The V gene is TRBV4-1, the J gene TRBJ1-3; D gene ambiguous. Germline V gene sequence: CDR1 MGHRA, CDR2 YSYEKL. The CDR3 runs to 18 residues. Trimming shortened V by 1 base and J by 0 bases, and 16 bases separated the two germline ends.